The clone carrying this TCR beta chain was detected ten times or more. The sample is drawn from a study of CD8+CD57+ T cells in acquired aplastic anemia. Genomic DNA provided the template from which TCR beta VDJ and CDR3 profiles were obtained. One entry per CDR3 protein results from TCRdb running MiXCR on the reads. This sample has around 170,000 distinct CDR3 sequences, with 40% to 50% found just once. V lost 6 bases to trimming and J lost 2 bases, with 14 bases between them. The V gene's germline CDR1 is DFQATT and CDR2 SNEGSKA (reference sequence). This CDR3 has 13 amino acids. For sequencing, patients were chosen who had shown expansion of CD8+CD57+ cells by flow cytometry. At blood sampling, none of the patients had yet received therapy.

The chain carries TRBV20-1 and TRBJ2-7; TRBD1 or TRBD2 may be the D gene (5 bases each). Material for sequencing was sorted CD4+, CD8+, or CD8+CD57+ T cells (not recorded which) from PBMCs. This TCR was sampled from a human donor with aplastic anemia. CDR3 residues: CSAHGTHTYEQYF. The CDR3 DNA reads as TGCAGTGCCCACGGGACGCATACCTACGAGCAGTACTTC.